Listed here are 21 T cell receptor beta chains from one sample, sequenced in a study of neurological immune-mediated disorders. TCRdb reprocessed the 5' RACE reads via MiXCR and lists one record per CDR3 protein. The sample yields 66,000 or so distinct CDR3 sequences, around 3.1% seen once. Input material: PBMCs. These TCRs come from a man aged 40-49 years with multiple sclerosis.

This clonotype was observed many times. This rearrangement joins TRBV15 to TRBJ1-4; D remains unclear. From germline, CDR1 is LNHNV and CDR2 YYDKDF (reference sequence). The ends were cut back, 0 bases at V and 4 bases at J, with 9 bases in the middle. The CDR3 sequence is 15 residues long. CDR3 loop: CATSRDMDFNEKLFF. The CDR3 DNA follows: TGTGCCACCAGCAGAGATATGGATTTTAATGAAAAACTGTTTTTT.

This clonotype occurred many times. The CDR3 loop is CSATIVGTGESPLHF. CDR3 bases: TGCAGTGCTACCATCGTGGGGACAGGGGAGTCACCCCTCCACTTT. This sequence joins TRBV20-1 and TRBJ1-6, with TRBD1 matching over 10 bases. This CDR3 has 15 amino acids. CDR1 and CDR2 from the germline V gene are DFQATT and SNEGSKA (reference sequence). V lost 4 bases to trimming and J lost 10 bases; unmatched junction nucleotides: 10.

This clonotype was seen repeatedly, ten times or more. CDR3 sequence (DNA): TGTGCCAGCAGTTTGGGGGGGACATTCCCTAAACTGTTTTTT. It yields the protein CASSLGGTFPKLFF. This chain joins TRBV6-5 and TRBJ1-4; TRBD1 is a possible D gene (6 bases). In germline, CDR1 is MNHEY, CDR2 SVGAGI. The CDR3 covers 14 residues. V gave up 4 bases and J gave up 11 bases, with 17 bases separating them.

This clonotype has a count of ten or more. The V call is TRBV20-1, the J call TRBJ2-2; D ambiguous. The V end lost 2 bases, the J end lost 5 bases, and 21 bases lay between the germline ends. The CDR3 loop spans 17 amino acids. CDR1 and CDR2 from the germline V gene are DFQATT and SNEGSKA (reference sequence). CDR3 loop: CSARPTYRRWNTGELFF. CDR3 DNA: TGCAGTGCTAGACCGACATATCGCAGGTGGAATACCGGGGAGCTGTTTTTT.

This clonotype has a count of ten or more. The genes are TRBV7-2 and TRBJ2-1; D unclear. Germline CDR1 reads SGHTA; CDR2 reads FQGNSA. V was shortened by 5 bases and J by 7 bases, with 12 bases between the two germline ends. The CDR3 totals 13 residues. CDR3 protein: CASSLHLGNEQFF. CDR3 nucleotide sequence: TGTGCCAGCAGCCTTCACCTGGGGAATGAGCAGTTCTTC.

This clonotype was recorded at least ten times. V usage is TRBV5-1 and J usage is TRBJ2-7, with 10 bases fitting TRBD1. V lost 4 bases to trimming and J lost 6 bases; unmatched junction nucleotides: 10. The CDR3 sequence is 15 residues long. Germline CDR1 reads SGHRS; CDR2 reads YFSETQ. The CDR3 is CASSLLDRGLGEQYF. The CDR3 nucleotides read TGCGCCAGCAGCCTGCTCGACAGGGGGCTGGGCGAGCAGTACTTC.

This clonotype was observed a handful of times. The chain carries TRBV6-5 and TRBJ2-7; 8 bases match TRBD1. This CDR3 has 15 residues. CDR1 and CDR2 from the germline V gene are MNHEY and SVGAGI. J lost 3 bases, V lost 0 bases, and 4 bases had no gene match. This CDR3 is CASSYSPGQDYEQYF. DNA for the CDR3: TGTGCCAGCAGTTACTCCCCGGGACAGGACTACGAGCAGTACTTC.

This clonotype was seen repeatedly, ten times or more. The chain couples TRBV7-8 to TRBJ2-5; no reliable D call. This CDR3 has 13 amino acids. From germline, CDR1 is SGHVS and CDR2 FQNEAQ. Trimming shortened V by 3 bases and J by 4 bases, and 9 bases separated the two germline ends. The CDR3 is CASSFAGAETQYF. In nucleotides, the CDR3 is TGTGCCAGCAGCTTCGCAGGAGCAGAGACCCAGTACTTC.

This clonotype was counted many times. The chain couples TRBV12-3 or TRBV12-4 to TRBJ2-7; D remains unclear. V was cut by 7 bases and J by 7 bases, with 20 bases left in between. The CDR3 has 14 residues. The CDR3 nucleotides are TGTGCCAGCACCCAATTTTTAGGTGGTGGGGAGCAGTACTTC. It translates to CASTQFLGGGEQYF.

This clonotype was seen at least ten times. The chain has TRBV12-3 or TRBV12-4 and TRBJ2-5; 8 bases map to TRBD2. V was pared by 6 bases and J by 2 bases, with 8 bases of the junction left unmatched. The CDR3 totals 15 residues. In DNA form, the CDR3 reads TGTGCCAGCAGAAGAACGGGGGGGCTACAAGAGACCCAGTACTTC. Translating it yields CASRRTGGLQETQYF.

This clonotype has at least ten counts. The chain recombines TRBV20-1 with TRBJ1-1, with 7 bases lining up with TRBD1. The germline V gene encodes CDR1 DFQATT and CDR2 SNEGSKA (reference sequence). Trimming at V came to 7 bases and at J to 8 bases, leaving 16 bases not matched to a gene. The CDR3 has 14 residues. In nucleotides, the CDR3 is TGCAGTGTTTTACACTCCGGGACAGCTCTCGAAGCTTTCTTT. It specifies CSVLHSGTALEAFF.

This clonotype has a handful of counts. J is TRBJ2-7 and V is TRBV12-3 or TRBV12-4; D unresolved. Between the trimmed V and J ends, which lost 8 bases and 2 bases, there was a span of 7 bases. The CDR3 has 11 residues. The CDR3 loop reads CASGEPYEQYF. CDR3 bases: TGTGCCAGCGGGGAACCCTACGAGCAGTACTTC.

This clonotype was picked up many times. The genes are TRBV5-1 and TRBJ1-3; D might be TRBD1 (5 bases). The CDR3 contains 15 residues. Germline V gives CDR1 SGHRS, CDR2 YFSETQ. Trimming cost V 4 bases and J 2 bases, with 13 bases left between them. The CDR3, as DNA: TGCGCCAGCAGCCGGGACCACTCTGCTGGAAACACCATATATTTT. As protein: CASSRDHSAGNTIYF.

This clonotype was recorded at least ten times. The chain uses TRBV20-1 and TRBJ1-1; unclear D gene. CDR1 DFQATT and CDR2 SNEGSKA come from the germline V gene (reference sequence). The CDR3 is 11 amino acids. Trimming stripped 3 bases from V and 3 bases from J, with 5 bases between. This CDR3 reads CSASGDTEAFF. The CDR3, as DNA: TGCAGTGCTAGCGGGGACACTGAAGCTTTCTTT.

This clonotype occurred many times. The genes are TRBV9 and TRBJ2-1; 11 bases agree with TRBD2. With 4 bases clipped from V and 8 bases from J, the junction kept 8 bases outside the gene matches. This CDR3 contains 15 residues. CDR1 and CDR2 (germline): SGDLS, YYNGEE. The CDR3 sequence is CASSSASGGRDEQFF. CDR3 DNA: TGTGCCAGCAGCTCGGCTAGCGGGGGGAGGGATGAGCAGTTCTTC.

This clonotype came up many times. This sequence joins TRBV20-1 and TRBJ2-1, with D hard to call. The CDR3 has 14 amino acids. V dropped 3 bases and J dropped 1 base, with 10 bases sitting between them. CDR1 and CDR2 (germline): DFQATT, SNEGSKA (reference sequence). This chain's CDR3 is CSARASPSYNEQFF. CDR3 DNA sequence: TGCAGTGCTAGGGCCTCGCCATCCTACAATGAGCAGTTCTTC.

This clonotype was recorded many times. In nucleotides, the CDR3 is TGTGCCAGCAGTTGGCAGGGGTGGCGGACCGGGGAGCTGTTTTTT. Translating it yields CASSWQGWRTGELFF. The rearrangement joins TRBV12-3 or TRBV12-4 to TRBJ2-2; the D gene is possibly TRBD1 (6 bases). This CDR3 is built from 15 residues. V lost 4 bases to trimming and J lost 5 bases, with 14 bases between them.

This clonotype was recorded many times. The rearrangement links TRBV5-6 to TRBJ2-3, with D tentatively TRBD2 (5 bases). The germline V and J ends were trimmed by 4 bases and 13 bases, with 19 bases remaining between them. The V gene's germline CDR1 is SGHDT and CDR2 YYEEEE. This CDR3 region has 13 residues. In DNA form, the CDR3 reads TGTGCCAGCAGCCTTGGAGCGGTCCTGTCCGAGTATTTT. Translating gives CASSLGAVLSEYF.

A few counts support this clonotype. This rearrangement joins TRBV7-2 to TRBJ2-2, with 10 nucleotides matching TRBD2. This CDR3 has 16 amino acids. With 2 bases clipped from V and 3 bases from J, the junction kept 3 bases outside the gene matches. The germline V gene encodes CDR1 SGHTA and CDR2 FQGNSA. The CDR3 region is CASSLFSGGYTGELFF. The CDR3 DNA reads as TGTGCCAGCAGCTTATTTAGCGGGGGGTACACCGGGGAGCTGTTTTTT.

The sample holds many counts of this clonotype. V gene TRBV20-1 combines with J gene TRBJ1-5, with 10 bases that match TRBD1. Losses at the gene ends were 5 bases for V and 2 bases for J; bases not matched to a gene: 9. Germline V gene sequence: CDR1 DFQATT, CDR2 SNEGSKA (reference sequence). The CDR3 is 16 amino acids. DNA for the CDR3: TGCAGTGCTCCCGGGACAGGGGCGGCAGGCAATCAGCCCCAGCATTTT. Protein: CSAPGTGAAGNQPQHF.

This clonotype was counted between two and nine times. Relative to the germline gene, one junction end is altered; a read error may explain this. The chain is built from TRBV2 and TRBJ1-5, with D uncertain. The V gene's germline CDR1 is SNHLY and CDR2 FYNNEI. The CDR3 runs to 14 residues. CDR3 DNA sequence: TGTGCCAGCAGTGAAATGGATAGCAATAAGACCCAGAATTTT. As protein: CASSEMDSNKTQNF.